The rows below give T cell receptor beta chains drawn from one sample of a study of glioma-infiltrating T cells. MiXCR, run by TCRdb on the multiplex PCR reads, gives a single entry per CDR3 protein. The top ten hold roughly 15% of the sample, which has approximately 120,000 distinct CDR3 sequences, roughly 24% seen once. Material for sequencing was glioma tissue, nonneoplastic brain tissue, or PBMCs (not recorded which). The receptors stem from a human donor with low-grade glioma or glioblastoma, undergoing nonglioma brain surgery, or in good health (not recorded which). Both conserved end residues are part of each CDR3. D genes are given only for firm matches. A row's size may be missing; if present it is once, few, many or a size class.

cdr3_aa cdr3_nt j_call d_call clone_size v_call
CASSLAFAGSKGEQYF TGTGCCAGCAGCTTAGCTTTCGCTGGGTCCAAAGGAGAGCAGTACTTC TRBJ2-7 - many TRBV7-6
CASSQGNRELNEQYF TGTGCCAGCAGCCAAGGAAACAGGGAGTTGAACGAGCAGTACTTC TRBJ2-7 - many TRBV14
CASSTQGARYEQYF TGTGCCAGCAGTACACAGGGGGCGCGGTACGAGCAGTACTTC TRBJ2-7 TRBD1 many TRBV6-1
CASSLAGRGDEQYF TGCGCCAGCAGCCTCGCCGGGAGGGGGGACGAGCAGTACTTC TRBJ2-7 TRBD2 many TRBV4-3
CASSSGATYNEQFF TGTGCCAGCAGTTCCGGGGCAACTTACAATGAGCAGTTCTTC TRBJ2-1 - many TRBV27
CASSMIDTQYF TGTGCCAGCAGTATGATCGATACGCAGTATTTT TRBJ2-3 - many TRBV12-3/TRBV12-4
CASSQTGGNGYEQYF TGTGCCAGCAGCCAGACAGGGGGAAATGGCTACGAGCAGTACTTC TRBJ2-7 TRBD1 many TRBV28
CASSPQGWNTEAFF TGTGCCAGCTCACCACAGGGGTGGAACACTGAAGCTTTCTTT TRBJ1-1 - many TRBV18
CSASKGHGLNTGELFF TGCAGTGCTTCTAAGGGCCATGGGCTGAATACCGGGGAGCTGTTTTTT TRBJ2-2 - - TRBV20-1
CASSRQTGSRNEQFF TGCGCCAGCAGCCGCCAGACGGGGTCACGGAATGAGCAGTTCTTC TRBJ2-1 - many TRBV4-3
CAITRQGVNTEAFF TGTGCCATCACCAGACAGGGGGTGAACACTGAAGCTTTCTTT TRBJ1-1 TRBD1 many TRBV10-3
CASSTTASPYEQYF TGTGCCAGCAGCACCACAGCATCCCCCTACGAGCAGTACTTC TRBJ2-7 - many TRBV6-1
CASSPGQMYHEQFF TGTGCCAGTAGTCCAGGACAGATGTACCATGAGCAGTTCTTC TRBJ2-1 - - TRBV19
CASSFPIAGQGHNEQFF TGTGCCAGCAGTTTCCCTATCGCGGGACAGGGACACAATGAGCAGTTCTTC TRBJ2-1 TRBD1 many TRBV11-2
CASLPPSGELFF TGTGCCAGCCTTCCTCCGTCCGGGGAGCTGTTTTTT TRBJ2-2 - - TRBV12-3/TRBV12-4
CASSRMEGSNTEAFF TGCGCCAGCAGCCGGATGGAGGGGTCGAACACTGAAGCTTTCTTT TRBJ1-1 - many TRBV4-1
CASSNDIRTGSYGYTF TGTGCCAGCAGCAACGATATAAGGACGGGTTCTTATGGCTACACCTTC TRBJ1-2 - many TRBV7-9
CASSSGFNSPLHF TGTGCCAGCAGTTCAGGCTTTAATTCACCCCTCCACTTT TRBJ1-6 - many TRBV7-2
CASSLGFGSYNQPQHF TGTGCCAGCAGCTTAGGATTTGGGAGTTACAATCAGCCCCAGCATTTT TRBJ1-5 - many TRBV7-2
CASSIGQGQETQYF TGTGCCAGCAGCATCGGACAGGGCCAAGAGACCCAGTACTTC TRBJ2-5 TRBD1 many TRBV7-6
CAISESQGHNTEAFF TGTGCCATCAGTGAGTCCCAGGGCCATAACACTGAAGCTTTCTTT TRBJ1-1 - many TRBV10-3
CASSQEAGIDQPQHF TGCGCCAGCAGCCAAGAAGCTGGAATCGATCAGCCCCAGCATTTT TRBJ1-5 - - TRBV4-1
CASSYGGGNQPQHF TGTGCCAGCAGTTACGGGGGGGGGAATCAGCCCCAGCATTTT TRBJ1-5 - many TRBV6-2/TRBV6-3
CASSEAAREYEQYF TGTGCCAGCAGTGAAGCAGCCAGGGAGTACGAGCAGTACTTC TRBJ2-7 - many TRBV6-1
CASSLGRLAGADTQYF TGTGCCAGCAGCTTAGGGAGGCTAGCCGGAGCAGATACGCAGTATTTT TRBJ2-3 - few TRBV7-9
CASSDPPSYEQYF TGTGCCAGCTCAGACCCCCCCTCCTACGAGCAGTACTTC TRBJ2-7 - many TRBV18